This T cell receptor (beta chain) was captured by sequencing in a study of PD-1 blockade in classical Hodgkin lymphoma. General study results and limits: Significantly greater TCR diversity emerged by C4D1 in CD4+ cells but not CD8+ cells. Complete responders' baseline diversity resembled that of newly diagnosed patients.

As regards this clone: Antigen specificity is unknown.

CDR3 length: 17 residues. The germline V and J ends were trimmed by 8 bases and 4 bases, with 25 bases remaining between them. The germline CDR1 and CDR2 sequences are MDHEN and SYDVKM. TCRdb keeps only in-frame clones here, not all; method: immunoSEQ multiplex PCR. The repertoire has fewer than 35,000 clones, around 85% of them found once; the top ten carry roughly 17%. Noted time point: cycle 4 day 1 (C4D1), after 6 weeks of nivolumab. Brentuximab vedotin exposure varied among the patients, all of whom had relapsed after autologous stem cell transplantation. The sequences come from peripheral blood mononuclear cells (PBMCs), collected before the fourth cycle of nivolumab. The receptor's source is a human donor with classical Hodgkin lymphoma. The rearrangement links TRBV28 to TRBJ2-3; TRBD1 might be the D (5 bases). This chain's CDR3 is CASQGRVEFSGADTQYF. The CDR3 DNA reads as TGTGCCAGCCAGGGCAGGGTGGAATTTTCAGGAGCAGATACGCAGTATTTT.